These T cell receptor beta chains were read from a single sample in a study of T-cell memory formation after mild COVID-19. TCRdb analysed the 5' RACE reads with MiXCR anew, one entry per CDR3 protein. The sample holds approximately 580,000 distinct CDR3 sequences, roughly 20% seen once. The sample comprised PBMCs or a T cell subset sorted from them (not recorded which). The source of these receptors is an adult woman who had mild COVID-19 (a few samples of this study predate the infection). Cell type and time point are not known. CDR3s leave out the opening cysteine and the closing phenylalanine or tryptophan. A D gene is named only where the DNA matches it firmly. Clone size is shown for a subset of rows, as once, few, many or a class of expanded clone.

.,few,TRBV6-5,ASSYGAGGGDTQY
TRBD1,.,TRBV5-1,ASSILTGLNSPLH
TRBD1,.,TRBV12-3/TRBV12-4,ASSLGQGALLFAEAF
TRBD1,.,TRBV12-3/TRBV12-4,ASSTTGQLRYGYT
TRBD2,.,TRBV11-2,ASSLVPAGGPGELF
.,.,TRBV12-3/TRBV12-4,ASSFLVGEQY
.,few,TRBV13,ASSSDGGGYTEAF
TRBD1,few,TRBV12-5,ASGLVLGQDGGYT
.,.,TRBV10-3,AISDLTGGETQY
TRBD1,few,TRBV5-1,ASSFQAGTGGEKLF
TRBD1,.,TRBV4-1,ASSNYRGEVNTEAF
.,many,TRBV3-1,ASSQVHEQY
.,few,TRBV2,ASSVVATGRYEQY
TRBD1,few,TRBV5-1,ASSMDRGPSYEQY
TRBD2,.,TRBV29-1,SAWDYLNEQF
TRBD2,.,TRBV29-1,SVGGSGRPPWSTWEQY
.,.,TRBV5-1,ASSPNPMRTEAF
.,.,TRBV7-2,ASSLAARYQETQY
.,many,TRBV7-2,ASSFFTDTQY
.,.,TRBV27,ASSLGGGSGYEQY
TRBD2,few,TRBV4-1,ASSQTGGSLQETQY
TRBD2,.,TRBV24-1,ATSDPSREGRVEQF
.,.,TRBV2,ASGPRSWGWY
.,few,TRBV29-1,SVETNTAYGYT
TRBD2,few,TRBV4-3,ASSPTSGTSGRYEQY
TRBD1,few,TRBV7-9,ASSYDGASGGKY
.,.,TRBV2,ASSELEGVGTEAF
.,.,TRBV11-2,ASTQINSNYEQY
TRBD1,.,TRBV12-3/TRBV12-4,ASSQTTGGKDGYT
TRBD1,.,TRBV18,ASSRDRENSPLH
TRBD1,.,TRBV6-6,ASRGGQGPQPQH
.,few,TRBV7-2,ASSTRSRQETQY
TRBD2,.,TRBV20-1,SARGTRRYEQY
.,few,TRBV6-1,ASRPQAGELF
TRBD2,few,TRBV7-6,ASSLGRLAGVANTGELF
.,few,TRBV6-1,ASRPVDTGELF
.,few,TRBV10-3,AISEVGAWNTEAF
.,few,TRBV7-9,ASSLESFYGYT
.,.,TRBV12-3/TRBV12-4,ASSLLGVAEAF
.,.,TRBV19,ASSVRYNEQF
.,few,TRBV5-1,ASSLRIYMNTEAF
TRBD2,.,TRBV20-1,SARVGLAGSTDTQY
TRBD1,.,TRBV6-2/TRBV6-3,ASTQDRIETQY
.,.,TRBV5-1,ASSLNGANVLT
.,few,TRBV29-1,SVAEETQY
TRBD2,few,TRBV7-9,ASSRAGGGEQY
.,few,TRBV12-3/TRBV12-4,ASSRDRAYT
TRBD2,few,TRBV3-1,ASSKAGGPYNEQF
.,few,TRBV12-3/TRBV12-4,ASSLYRAKGAYEQY
.,.,TRBV25-1,ASSVVGELF
.,once,TRBV5-1,ASSPTVRNQETQY
TRBD1,few,TRBV24-1,ATSVGTGANEQF